Below, 18 T cell receptor beta chains from the same sample are listed, as sequenced in a study of Ad26.COV2.S vaccination and SARS-CoV-2 variants. Only in-frame clones appear in the TCRdb table, and some are missing; sequencing was by immunoSEQ multiplex PCR. The sample lists hundreds of thousands of clones; about 89% were seen once. The treatment is: 19 received Ad26.COV2.S at low or high dose, single or two shots; about 5 received placebo; per-sample allocation not given. Sampling took place 63 days after the first vaccine or placebo injection. The sequenced sample was peripheral blood, obtained in a trial of Ad26.COV2.S vaccine versus placebo. All receptors come from a person between 18 and 60 years old who received the Ad26.COV2.S COVID-19 vaccine or a placebo.

V and J are TRBV19 and TRBJ2-7, with D perhaps assigned TRBD1 or TRBD2 (5 bases each). The CDR3 consists of 14 residues. V was trimmed by 10 bases and J by 2 bases, leaving 18 bases between them. Germline loops: CDR1 LNHDA, CDR2 SQIVND (reference sequence). The CDR3, as DNA: TGTGCCACCTCCCCCCGGGACGGAGCCTACGAGCAGTACTTC. Protein: CATSPRDGAYEQYF.

The V call is TRBV4-2, the J call TRBJ1-5; no firm D call. V was clipped by 0 bases and J by 3 bases, with 9 bases between them. The germline CDR1 and CDR2 sequences are LGHNA and YNFKEQ. This CDR3 has 15 amino acids. CDR3 bases: TGTGCCAGCAGCCAAGATCAGGAATACAATCAGCCCCAGCATTTT. This codes for CASSQDQEYNQPQHF.

This clone appeared a single time. This may arise from a read error, as a much more abundant clone is one base away. The rearrangement joins TRBV6-2 or TRBV6-3 to TRBJ2-7, with no clear D. V was shortened by 6 bases and J by 3 bases, with 6 bases between the two germline ends. The germline V gene has CDR1 MNHEY and CDR2 SVGEGT. This CDR3 has 11 residues. This CDR3 reads CASSPYYEQYF. As DNA, the CDR3 is TGTGCCAGCAGCCCCTACTACGAGCAGTACTTC.

The chain couples TRBV6-5 to TRBJ1-1, with no clear D. Deletions cut 5 bases from V and 7 bases from J, with 14 bases between. The germline CDR1 and CDR2 sequences are MNHEY and SVGAGI. CDR3 length: 13 residues. The CDR3 spells CASSRRLGSEAFF. Here the CDR3 DNA reads TGTGCCAGCAGTAGGAGGTTAGGGAGTGAAGCTTTCTTT.

V gene TRBV25-1 combines with J gene TRBJ2-3; 8 bases are shared with TRBD2. Looked up from germline, CDR1 is MGHDK and CDR2 is SYGVNS. Trimming cost V 8 bases and J 1 base; bases outside gene matches: 2. The CDR3 is 13 residues long. The CDR3 bases are TGTGCCAGCGAACTAGCGGGCACAGATACGCAGTATTTT. This sequence encodes CASELAGTDTQYF.

J is TRBJ2-7 and V is TRBV7-2; no clear D. CDR3 length: 13 amino acids. Germline V gene lookup returns CDR1 SGHTA and CDR2 FQGNSA. V was trimmed by 2 bases and J by 4 bases, leaving 9 bases between them. CDR3 in DNA: TGTGCCAGCAGCTTAAACGGCTGGTACGAGCAGTACTTC. It translates to CASSLNGWYEQYF. Full variable domain (missing parts from reference TRBV7-2 and TRBJ2-7): GAGVSQSPSNKVTEKGKDVELRCDPISGHTALYWYRQSLGQGLEFLIYFQGNSAPDKSGLPSDRFSAERTGGSVSTLTIQRTQQEDSAVYLCASSLNGWYEQYFGPGTRLTVT.

The rearrangement links TRBV5-5 to TRBJ2-7; D is perhaps TRBD1 (5 bases). Trimming took off 3 bases at V and 3 bases at J, with 16 bases between the two ends. The CDR3 contains 15 residues. From germline, CDR1 is SGHKS and CDR2 YYEKEE (reference sequence). The CDR3 sequence is CASSSSQGPGYEQYF. The CDR3 DNA reads TGTGCCAGCAGCTCGTCTCAGGGTCCAGGCTACGAGCAGTACTTC.

The J gene is TRBJ2-7, the V gene TRBV10-2; tentatively, D is TRBD2 (6 bases). Germline CDR1 and CDR2: WSHSY and SAAADI. The CDR3 is made up of 13 amino acids. Trimming stripped 5 bases from V and 0 bases from J, with 8 bases between. CDR3 sequence: CASSPGLSYEQYF. Written as DNA, the CDR3 is TGCGCCAGCAGTCCGGGACTCTCCTACGAGCAGTACTTC.

This clone was seen a few times. Other DNA sequences in this specimen translate into the identical CDR3. V is TRBV20-1 and J is TRBJ1-2; 7 nucleotides match TRBD1. From germline, CDR1 is DFQATT and CDR2 SNEGSKA (reference sequence). CDR3 size: 11 residues. Trimming removed 5 bases from V and 5 bases from J; junction bases left unmatched: 2. DNA of the CDR3: TGCAGTGCTGAACAGGGGTATGGCTACACCTTC. This gives the protein CSAEQGYGYTF.

The CDR3 DNA sequence: TGCAGCGGTGGCACAGATACGCAGTATTTT. Protein: CSGGTDTQYF. The chain links TRBV29-1 to TRBJ2-3; D not certain. Trimming took 7 bases from V and 1 from J, leaving 3 bases between them. Germline assignment: CDR1 SQVTM and CDR2 ANQGSEA. The CDR3 sequence is 10 residues long.

This chain joins TRBV5-1 and TRBJ2-1; TRBD2 matches at 7 bases. The V gene end was trimmed by 0 bases and the J gene end by 7 bases; junction bases not matched to a gene: 7. The CDR3 is 15 amino acids. Germline loops: CDR1 SGHRS, CDR2 YFSETQ. This CDR3 is CASSLAGRAVNEQFF. The CDR3 nucleotides read TGCGCCAGCAGCTTGGCGGGGAGGGCCGTTAATGAGCAGTTCTTC. The full variable domain, its missing parts supplied by reference TRBV5-1 and TRBJ2-1, is KAGVTQTPRYLIKTRGQQVTLSCSPISGHRSVSWYQQTPGQGLQFLFEYFSETQRNKGNFPGRFSGRQFSNSRSEMNVSTLELGDSALYLCASSLAGRAVNEQFFGPGTRLTVL.

V usage is TRBV7-9 and J usage is TRBJ1-1; D is unresolved. Germline-derived CDR1 and CDR2 are SEHNR and FQNEAQ (reference sequence). The CDR3 has 13 amino acids. V was shortened by 5 bases and J by 0 bases, with 7 bases between the two germline ends. CDR3 in amino acids: CASSRDMNTEAFF. The CDR3 region has the DNA TGTGCCAGCAGCCGCGATATGAACACTGAAGCTTTCTTT.

With respect to this clone: This sample also contains other DNA sequences that code for the same CDR3. This rearrangement joins TRBV6-4 to TRBJ2-1; 8 bases fit TRBD1. CDR3 length equals 16 residues. Germline V gene data show CDR1 as MRHNA and CDR2 as SNTAGT. Unmatched junction bases numbered 1, after V lost 0 bases and J lost 0 bases. CDR3 bases: TGTGCCAGCAGTGACTCAACAGGGGGCTCCTACAATGAGCAGTTCTTC. Translation: CASSDSTGGSYNEQFF.

J is TRBJ1-6 and V is TRBV2; D uncertain. Looked up from germline, CDR1 is SNHLY and CDR2 is FYNNEI. V was cut by 6 bases and J by 7 bases, with 7 bases left in between. The CDR3 covers 12 residues. In DNA form, the CDR3 reads TGTGCCAGCAGCATCAGCAATTCACCCCTCCACTTT. Protein product: CASSISNSPLHF.

The V and J genes are TRBV7-6 and TRBJ2-2; D is unclear. CDR1 is SGHVS, CDR2 FNYEAQ, per germline. The CDR3 runs to 16 residues. V gave up 2 bases and J gave up 0 bases, with 10 bases separating them. CDR3 sequence reads: CASSLNQPPNTGELFF. For the CDR3, the DNA is TGTGCCAGCAGCTTAAACCAACCCCCGAACACCGGGGAGCTGTTTTTT.

The V gene is TRBV19, the J gene TRBJ1-2; no firm D call. The CDR3 spans 14 residues. Germline V gives CDR1 LNHDA, CDR2 SQIVND (reference sequence). V gave up 3 bases and J gave up 6 bases, with 14 bases separating them. CDR3 sequence: CASSMIDLEDGYTF. The CDR3 DNA is TGTGCCAGTAGTATGATTGACCTGGAGGATGGCTACACCTTC.

The chain links TRBV6-1 to TRBJ2-5; 7 bases are shared with TRBD2. The germline V gene has CDR1 MNHNS and CDR2 SASEGT. Trimming took 7 bases from V and 1 from J; bases not matched to a gene: 3. This CDR3 is 13 amino acids long. CDR3 sequence (DNA): TGTGCCAGCAAGGCTAGCGGCCAAGAGACCCAGTACTTC. This sequence encodes CASKASGQETQYF.

This clone was observed a single time. This chain links TRBV11-2 with TRBJ2-3, with D possibly TRBD2 on 5 matching bases. The CDR3 length is 16 residues. V lost 2 bases to trimming and J lost 3 bases, with 15 bases between them. Germline CDR1 is SGHAT and CDR2 is FQNNGV. Written as DNA, the CDR3 is TGTGCCAGCAGCTTAAGGGTGGTACCGGGAACAGATACGCAGTATTTT. This encodes CASSLRVVPGTDTQYF.